This T cell receptor beta chain was profiled in a study of blood T cell repertoires in COVID-19. The CDR3 has 14 residues. The V and J ends lost 1 base and 5 bases respectively, with 12 bases between them. Germline V CDR1 and CDR2: SGHTA, FQGNSA. The table came from immunoSEQ multiplex PCR; TCRdb's copy has only in-frame clones and leaves some out. In the table there are around 250,000 clones, roughly 90% of which are singletons. The source material was peripheral blood. The sequence derives from a human donor in a cohort sampled during active COVID-19. This sequence joins TRBV7-2 and TRBJ2-7; D possibly corresponds to TRBD2 (5 bases). The chain's CDR3 is CASSLGMRGNEQYF. As DNA, the CDR3 is TGTGCCAGCAGCTTAGGGATGAGAGGGAACGAGCAGTACTTC.